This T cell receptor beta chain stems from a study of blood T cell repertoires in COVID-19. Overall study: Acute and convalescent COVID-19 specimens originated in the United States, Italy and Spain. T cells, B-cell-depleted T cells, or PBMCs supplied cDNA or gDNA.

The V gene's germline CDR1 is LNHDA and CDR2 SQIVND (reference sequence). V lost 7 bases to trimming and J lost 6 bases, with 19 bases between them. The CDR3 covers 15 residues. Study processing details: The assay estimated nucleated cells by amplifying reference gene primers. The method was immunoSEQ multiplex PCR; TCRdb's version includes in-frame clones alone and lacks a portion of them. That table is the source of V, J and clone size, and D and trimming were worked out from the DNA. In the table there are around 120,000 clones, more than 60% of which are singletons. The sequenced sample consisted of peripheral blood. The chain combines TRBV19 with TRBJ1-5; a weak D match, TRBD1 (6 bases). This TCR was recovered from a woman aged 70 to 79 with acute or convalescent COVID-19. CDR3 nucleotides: TGTGCCAGTACCCCCACCGGGACAAGGGGTCAGCCCCAGCATTTT. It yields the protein CASTPTGTRGQPQHF.